What follows are 17 T cell receptor beta chains derived from one specimen sequenced in a study of monozygotic twins with inflammatory bowel disease. TCRdb processed the 5' RACE reads again and assigns one entry to each CDR3 protein, with no DNA. The sample has 330,000 or so distinct CDR3 sequences. Sequences were obtained from blood. The receptor source for this set is a human donor with ulcerative colitis or Crohn's disease, or a healthy co-twin of an affected twin (not recorded which).

The chain recombines TRBV28 with TRBJ2-1; TCRdb indicates TRBD1, and absent DNA this call remains unverified. Germline V gene sequence: CDR1 MDHEN, CDR2 SYDVKM. The CDR3 is 13 amino acids. CDR3 sequence: CASCLGPTREQFF.

This chain's CDR3 is CASSESRLPNTEAFF. The chain combines TRBV6-1 with TRBJ1-1. Germline V gives CDR1 MNHNS, CDR2 SASEGT. The length of the CDR3 is 15 residues.

This chain joins TRBV5-4 and TRBJ2-1. Germline CDR1 is SGHNT and CDR2 is YYREEE (reference sequence). This CDR3 has 16 residues. CDR3 in amino acids: CASSWARGSSYNEQFF.

V and J are TRBV7-2 and TRBJ2-3; the TCRdb call, TRBD1, lacks DNA for checking. The V gene's germline CDR1 is SGHTA and CDR2 FQGNSA. The CDR3 contains 14 residues. The chain's CDR3 is CASSTAGVSNTQYF.

V is TRBV5-1 and J is TRBJ2-1; lacking DNA, the TRBD1 call made by TCRdb goes unchecked. CDR1 SGHRS and CDR2 YFSETQ come from the germline V gene. The CDR3 contains 14 residues. The CDR3 loop reads CASAPGRTYNEQFF.

The chain employs TRBV2 and TRBJ1-4; TCRdb names TRBD1, which stays unverified in the absence of DNA. This CDR3 contains 14 residues. Germline CDR1 and CDR2: SNHLY and FYNNEI. CDR3 amino acids: CASRRTGQNEKLFF.

This chain uses TRBV12-3 or TRBV12-4 with TRBJ1-3. The CDR3 consists of 14 residues. The CDR3 loop is CASSRVGTGNTIYF.

The chain links TRBV7-6 to TRBJ2-5; the D call of TRBD2 rests on TCRdb alone, since no DNA is present to check it. The CDR3 covers 17 residues. Germline values: CDR1 SGHVS, CDR2 FNYEAQ. CDR3 loop: CASSVNPLAGALGTQYF.

V and J are TRBV27 and TRBJ1-6. Germline loops: CDR1 MNHEY, CDR2 SMNVEV (reference sequence). The CDR3 is 13 amino acids. CDR3: CASSLADFSPLHF.

V is TRBV18 and J is TRBJ2-5. Germline V gives CDR1 KGHSH, CDR2 LQKENI. The CDR3 extends over 13 amino acids. CDR3 region: CASSLLVRETQYF.

The rearrangement uses TRBV28 and TRBJ1-2. CDR1 is MDHEN and CDR2 is SYDVKM in the germline V gene. The CDR3 length is 15 residues. The CDR3 loop is CASSLIGEMGYGYTF.

V usage is TRBV28 and J usage is TRBJ1-4; TCRdb's D gene call, TRBD1, goes unchecked for lack of DNA. Germline V gene sequence: CDR1 MDHEN, CDR2 SYDVKM. The CDR3 sequence is 14 residues long. The CDR3 reads CASSVRVSWEKLFF.

The gene calls are TRBV2 and TRBJ1-5. The CDR3 runs to 13 residues. Germline V CDR1 and CDR2: SNHLY, FYNNEI. The CDR3 spells CASCLYGVQPQHF.

The V call is TRBV5-4, the J call TRBJ2-2; without DNA, the TCRdb call of TRBD2 cannot be checked. The CDR3 sequence is 16 residues long. Germline V gene sequence: CDR1 SGHNT, CDR2 YYREEE (reference sequence). The CDR3 here is CASSAGQRRATGELFF.

The chain couples TRBV20-1 to TRBJ1-1; TCRdb's assignment of TRBD1 cannot be checked, as there is no DNA. The germline V gene has CDR1 DFQATT and CDR2 SNEGSKA (reference sequence). The CDR3 runs 14 residues. CDR3 region: CSARTPAPNTEAFF.

V usage is TRBV27 and J usage is TRBJ2-6; TCRdb calls TRBD1, which cannot be checked without DNA. This CDR3 is 17 amino acids long. Germline assignment: CDR1 MNHEY and CDR2 SMNVEV (reference sequence). The CDR3: CASSSRETLSGANVLTF.

This sequence joins TRBV20-1 and TRBJ2-4; TCRdb's D gene call, TRBD1, goes unchecked for lack of DNA. Germline CDR1 reads DFQATT; CDR2 reads SNEGSKA (reference sequence). The CDR3 consists of 15 residues. The CDR3 sequence is CSAMGGGRAKNIQYF.